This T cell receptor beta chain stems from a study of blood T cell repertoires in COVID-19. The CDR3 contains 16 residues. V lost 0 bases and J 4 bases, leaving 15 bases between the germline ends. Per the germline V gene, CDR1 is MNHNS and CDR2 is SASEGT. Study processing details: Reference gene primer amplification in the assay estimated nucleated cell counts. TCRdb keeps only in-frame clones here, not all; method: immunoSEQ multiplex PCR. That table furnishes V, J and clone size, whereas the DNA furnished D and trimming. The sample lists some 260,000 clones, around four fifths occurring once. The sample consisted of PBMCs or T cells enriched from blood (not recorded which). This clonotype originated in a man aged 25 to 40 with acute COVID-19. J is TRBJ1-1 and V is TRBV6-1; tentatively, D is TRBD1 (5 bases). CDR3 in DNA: TGTGCCAGCAGTGAAGCGCTGGGGGGTCTCGGCACTGAAGCTTTCTTT. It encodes CASSEALGGLGTEAFF.